These T cell receptor beta chains were read from a single sample in a study of T cell responses to AZD1222 COVID-19 vaccine. Clones were read by immunoSEQ multiplex PCR, and TCRdb kept only the in-frame ones, dropping some. The sample records 160,000 or so clones, approximately 91% being singletons. Source: peripheral blood, taken after recovery from COVID-19. These receptors came from an adult who had recovered from COVID-19. The CDR3 runs from the conserved cysteine through the conserved F or W. D genes are given only for firm matches. Only part of the rows carry a size: once, few, many, or a class if the clone is expanded.

cdr3_aa cdr3_nt j_call d_call clone_size v_call cdr3_length
CASSSSTQFF TGTGCCAGCAGTTCATCGACCCAGTTCTTC TRBJ2-1 . once TRBV28 10
CASSLGGLAGGSTDTQYF TGCGCCAGCAGCTTGGGTGGTCTAGCGGGAGGGAGCACAGATACGCAGTATTTT TRBJ2-3 TRBD2 . TRBV5-1 18
CASSRENTEAFF TGTGCCAGCAGTCGAGAGAACACTGAAGCTTTCTTT TRBJ1-1 . . TRBV2 12
CSVETRTSEYSSYEQYF TGCAGCGTTGAAACGCGGACTAGCGAATATTCCTCCTACGAGCAGTACTTC TRBJ2-7 TRBD2 . TRBV29-1 17
CASSEERGQLGFF TGTGCCAGCAGTGAAGAAAGAGGACAGCTGGGTTTCTTT TRBJ1-1 . . TRBV2 13
CASSPGLNFATNEKLFF TGTGCCAGCTCGCCGGGACTAAACTTTGCAACTAATGAAAAACTGTTTTTT TRBJ1-4 . . TRBV19 17
CASRLADRGQAYEQYF TGTGCAAGTCGCTTAGCGGACAGGGGGCAAGCCTACGAGCAGTACTTC TRBJ2-7 . . TRBV12-2 16
CASTLNTEAFF TGTGCCAGCACCCTGAACACTGAAGCTTTCTTT TRBJ1-1 . . TRBV2 11
CASSLAATENYGYTF TGTGCCAGCAGCTTAGCGGCGACAGAGAACTATGGCTACACCTTC TRBJ1-2 . once TRBV7-9 15
CASSPQGRNYGYTF TGTGCCAGCAGCCCCCAGGGGAGGAACTATGGCTACACCTTC TRBJ1-2 . once TRBV11-2 14
CASSLGMNTEAFF TGCGCCAGCAGCTTGGGAATGAACACTGAAGCTTTCTTT TRBJ1-1 . . TRBV5-1 13
CASRGREEKLFF TGTGCCAGTCGCGGGCGGGAAGAAAAACTGTTTTTT TRBJ1-4 . . TRBV19 12
CASSHSGASSYEQYF TGCGCCAGCAGCCACTCAGGGGCCAGTTCCTACGAGCAGTACTTC TRBJ2-7 . . TRBV4-3 15
CATSRGGTEDQPQHF TGTGCCACCAGCAGGGGGGGGACAGAGGATCAGCCCCAGCATTTT TRBJ1-5 TRBD1 . TRBV15 15
CASSSGSSYNSPLHF TGTGCCAGCAGCTCGGGAAGCTCCTATAATTCACCCCTCCACTTT TRBJ1-6 . . TRBV11-2 15
CASSLGQGRTDTQYF TGTGCCAGCAGCTTAGGGCAGGGGCGCACAGATACGCAGTATTTT TRBJ2-3 . . TRBV7-3 15